Each of the 2 T cell receptor beta chains below was sequenced from the same sample in a study of blood T cell repertoires in COVID-19. The method was immunoSEQ multiplex PCR; TCRdb's version includes in-frame clones alone and lacks a portion of them. The repertoire consists of around 380,000 clones, with about 89% occurring once and the leading ten covering 1% to 1.5%. Sequencing was performed on PBMCs or T cells enriched from blood (not recorded which). All receptors derive from a man aged 30 to 45 who had recovered from COVID-19.

The chain has TRBV21-1 and TRBJ2-1; TRBD1, the table's D call, was not compared with the DNA. TRBV21-1 is tagged as a pseudogene. This CDR3 is 10 amino acids long. CDR3 protein: CASYTDEQFF. The CDR3 region has the DNA TGTGCCAGCTACACCGATGAGCAGTTCTTC.

V gene TRBV18 combines with J gene TRBJ1-4; TRBD1 matches at 8 bases. Germline V gives CDR1 KGHSH, CDR2 LQKENI. The junction had 11 bases not matched to a gene; V was cut back by 4 bases and J by 7 bases. The CDR3 has 16 residues. Here the CDR3 DNA reads TGTGCCAGCTCACGTCGGACAGGGCCCCTCGCTGAAAAACTGTTTTTT. Translated, it gives CASSRRTGPLAEKLFF.